This T cell receptor beta chain was captured in a study of T cells after yellow fever vaccination. The study made its TCR cDNA through 5'RACE template switching. That step introduced a universal primer site along with UMIs. TCRdb re-called the 5' RACE reads through MiXCR, storing one row per CDR3 protein. This sample has under 300,000 distinct CDR3 sequences, with approximately 12% found just once. Trimming took 1 base from V and 4 from J; bases not matched to a gene: 5. Germline assignment: CDR1 SEHNR and CDR2 FQNEAQ (reference sequence). The length of the CDR3 is 17 residues. The source material was CD4+ T cells sorted from PBMCs, sampled 45 days after the yellow fever booster vaccination. This receptor was taken from a man aged 30 to 45 who received the YFV17D yellow fever vaccine. The rearrangement joins TRBV7-9 to TRBJ2-6; TRBD1 aligns across 9 bases. CDR3 nucleotide sequence: TGTGCCAGCAGCTTAGAAGGACAGGGGACGGGGGCCAACGTCCTGACTTTC. Translation gives CASSLEGQGTGANVLTF.